This record covers a single T cell receptor (beta chain). The entry originates in a study of blood T cell repertoires in COVID-19. Study as a whole: PBMCs, B-cell-depleted T cells, or T cells provided the cDNA or gDNA that made up the material.

The CDR3 totals 15 residues. V was pared by 6 bases and J by 3 bases, with 8 bases of the junction left unmatched. CDR1 is MDHEN, CDR2 SYDVKM, per germline. TCRdb keeps only in-frame clones here, not all; method: immunoSEQ multiplex PCR. The sample lists approximately 380,000 clones, about 85% occurring once. The chain links TRBV28 to TRBJ2-5; 9 nucleotides agree with TRBD1. Input material: peripheral blood. This TCR came from a woman aged 18-29 years with acute or convalescent COVID-19. CDR3 in amino acids: CASSPGQGGKETQYF. DNA for the CDR3: TGTGCCAGCAGCCCGGGACAGGGCGGAAAAGAGACCCAGTACTTC. The variable domain in full, completed from reference TRBV28 and TRBJ2-5, reads DVKVTQSSRYLVKRTGEKVFLECVQDMDHENMFWYRQDPGLGLRLIYFSYDVKMKEKGDIPEGYSVSREKKERFSLILESASTNQTSMYLCASSPGQGGKETQYFGPGTRLLVL.